Detailed here is one T cell receptor (beta chain). Its antigen specificity is not known. Base-call qualities are not available, and no considerably larger clone is one nucleotide away. This entry belongs to a study of T cell repertoires in ileal Crohn's disease (dated by TCRdb to the late 2010s). Background for the entire study: The median duration of disease was roughly 7.6 years, and at the time of surgery less than 40% of patients were active smokers. Every patient underwent surgery because of a complication, which was stricturing disease in 61% and penetrating disease in roughly 39%. Roughly half of the patients were given postoperative therapy, with around 11 receiving thiopurines and roughly 20 receiving anti-TNF agents. A prospective multicentre cohort supplied the 50 to 70 Crohn's disease patients whose TCR repertoires were analysed. The study was conducted in parallel with a multicentre cohort that was designed to identify predictors of early endoscopic recurrence following ileocolonic resection. A Rutgeerts score higher than i0 was the definition used for endoscopic postoperative recurrence. A total of 171 mucosal samples from around 50 patients were sequenced, with samples obtained at several locations on the surgical specimen and at postoperative endoscopy.

The research as a whole found: Patients who were active smokers at surgery had a significantly higher proportion of clonal expansions than non-smokers (around 24% vs 18%, p=0.02). Compared with CD4 T cells, sorted CD8 T cells contained more high-frequency clones, which suggests that the mucosal expansions were mostly CD8. Mucosal CD4 and CD8 T cells were sorted and sequenced only in a subgroup of patients, whose size was not stated. Endoscopic recurrence was linked to a higher percentage of high-frequency clones at surgery, and recurrence occurred in every patient whose clonality exceeded 26.8% (18/57).

Before cell sorting, lamina propria lymphocytes from surgical specimens were separated using a Ficoll-hypaque gradient. Adults with ileal or ileocolonic Crohn's disease for whom ileocolonic resection was indicated were considered eligible. Sorting of CD4 and CD8 T cells was performed on a BD FACSAria III, reaching a mean purity above 98%. The method behind the library was the immunoSEQ multiplex PCR assay. Adaptive Biotechnology amplified CDR3 regions from genomic DNA with a two-step multiplex PCR that controlled for amplification bias. The first PCR used primers for every V and J gene segment; the second PCR added barcodes and Illumina adapters. An Illumina instrument was used to sequence the CDR3 libraries. The original pipeline was this. The analysis drew on both the pipelines supplied by the vendor and custom analysis of the raw data in R/Bioconductor running R version 3.3.0. Clonality, ranging from 0 to 1, was calculated as the inverse of the normalised Shannon entropy of all productive clones. High-frequency clones were defined as the share of the repertoire taken up by the top 100 clones, keeping only clones that passed a 95% confidence test. Repertoire diversity was measured with the Simpson index, and overlap between samples was measured with the Morisita-Horn index. Drawn from immuneACCESS, this table holds only the in-frame rearrangements with V and J called that TCRdb kept. Clones are partly lost; checked studies trace under half to an unresolved V gene and leave the rest unexplained. V, J and clone size are those of that table, while D and trimming were read from the DNA. This sample gives around 5,800 clones in total; around 89% of them show up just once. 0.8% to 0.9% of the sample rests with the top ten.

The germline ends are 17 bases apart after V is trimmed by 4 bases and J by 5 bases. Based on the germline V gene, the CDR1 and CDR2 sequences are SGHRS and YFSETQ. The CDR3 measures 15 amino acids from cysteine to phenylalanine. The only DNA kept is the CDR3, 45 bases in frame from the first base. This TCR was sampled from an adult with Crohn's disease. Some clones in this sample may be carry-over from other donors' samples. The chain is assembled from TRBV5-1 and TRBJ2-3, and possibly TRBD1, on 6 matching bases. Sequencing was carried out using CD4+ T cells from ileum. The base sequence is TGCGCCAGCAGCCCGGAATACAGGGAGTTAGATACGCAGTATTTT. Its translation is CASSPEYRELDTQYF.